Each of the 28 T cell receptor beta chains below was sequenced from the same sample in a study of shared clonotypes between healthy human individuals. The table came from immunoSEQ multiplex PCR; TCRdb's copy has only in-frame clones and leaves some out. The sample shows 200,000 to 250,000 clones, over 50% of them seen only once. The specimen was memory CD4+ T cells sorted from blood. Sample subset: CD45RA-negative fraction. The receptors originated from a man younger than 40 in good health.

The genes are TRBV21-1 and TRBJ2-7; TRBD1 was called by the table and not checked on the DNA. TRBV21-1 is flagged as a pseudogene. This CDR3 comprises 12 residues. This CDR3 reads CASGQVYREQYF. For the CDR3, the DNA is TGTGCCAGCGGTCAGGTTTACCGCGAGCAGTACTTC.

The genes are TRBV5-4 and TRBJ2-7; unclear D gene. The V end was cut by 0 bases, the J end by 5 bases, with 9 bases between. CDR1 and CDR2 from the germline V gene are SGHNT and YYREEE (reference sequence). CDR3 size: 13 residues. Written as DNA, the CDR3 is TGTGCCAGCAGCTTGGCTTGGACGGACGAGCAGTACTTC. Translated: CASSLAWTDEQYF. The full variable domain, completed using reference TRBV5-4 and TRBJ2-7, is ETGVTQSPTHLIKTRGQQVTLRCSSQSGHNTVSWYQQALGQGPQFIFQYYREEENGRGNFPPRFSGLQFPNYSSELNVNALELDDSALYLCASSLAWTDEQYFGPGTRLTVT.

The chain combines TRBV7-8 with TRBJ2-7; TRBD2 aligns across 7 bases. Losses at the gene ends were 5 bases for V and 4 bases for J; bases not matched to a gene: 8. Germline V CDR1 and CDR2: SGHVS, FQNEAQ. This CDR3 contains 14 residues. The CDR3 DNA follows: TGTGCCAGCAGCCCTCAGCGGGACTCTTACGAGCAGTACTTC. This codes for CASSPQRDSYEQYF.

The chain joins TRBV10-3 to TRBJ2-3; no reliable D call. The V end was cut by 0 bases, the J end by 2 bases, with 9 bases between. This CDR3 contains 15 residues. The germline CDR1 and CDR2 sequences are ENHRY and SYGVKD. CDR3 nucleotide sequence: TGTGCCATCAGTGAGTCGATGGGTGACACAGATACGCAGTATTTT. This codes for CAISESMGDTDTQYF.

The CDR3 reads CASSVVSGAQETQYF. DNA of the CDR3: TGTGCCAGCAGTGTGGTTAGTGGAGCCCAAGAGACCCAGTACTTC. The V gene is TRBV6-4, the J gene TRBJ2-5; the D is unclear. Per the germline V gene, CDR1 is MRHNA and CDR2 is SNTAGT. The V end lost 4 bases, the J end lost 1 base, and 13 bases lay between the germline ends. This CDR3 region has 15 residues.

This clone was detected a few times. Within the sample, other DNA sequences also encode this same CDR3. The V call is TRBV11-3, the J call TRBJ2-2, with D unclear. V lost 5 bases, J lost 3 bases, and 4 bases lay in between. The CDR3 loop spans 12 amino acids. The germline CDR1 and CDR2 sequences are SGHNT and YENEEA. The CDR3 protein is CASSPYTGELFF. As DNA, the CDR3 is TGTGCCAGCAGCCCATACACCGGGGAGCTGTTTTTT.

CDR3: CASSEASGVQGWFF. The DNA for the CDR3 is TGTGCCAGCAGTGAAGCTTCGGGAGTACAAGGTTGGTTCTTC. The gene calls are TRBV2 and TRBJ2-1, with D tentatively TRBD2 (6 bases). V was shortened by 0 bases and J by 15 bases, with 18 bases between the two germline ends. CDR1 is SNHLY, CDR2 FYNNEI, per germline. The CDR3 is 14 amino acids. Full variable domain (remainder filled in from reference TRBV2 and TRBJ2-1): EPEVTQTPSHQVTQMGQEVILRCVPISNHLYFYWYRQILGQKVEFLVSFYNNEISEKSEIFDDQFSVERPDGSNFTLKIRSTKLEDSAMYFCASSEASGVQGWFFGPGTRLTVL.

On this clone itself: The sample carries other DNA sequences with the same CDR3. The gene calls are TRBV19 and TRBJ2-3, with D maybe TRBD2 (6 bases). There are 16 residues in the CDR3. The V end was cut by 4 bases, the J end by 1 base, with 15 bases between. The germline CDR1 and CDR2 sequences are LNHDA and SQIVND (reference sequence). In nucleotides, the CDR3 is TGTGCCAGTAGTACACTCGTGGGGGAGGGCACAGATACGCAGTATTTT. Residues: CASSTLVGEGTDTQYF.

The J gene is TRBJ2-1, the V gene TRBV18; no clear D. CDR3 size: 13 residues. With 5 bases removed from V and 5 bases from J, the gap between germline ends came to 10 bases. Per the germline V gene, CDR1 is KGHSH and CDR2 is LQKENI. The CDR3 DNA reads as TGTGCCAGCTCAGACCGGCAAAACAATGAGCAGTTCTTC. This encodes CASSDRQNNEQFF.

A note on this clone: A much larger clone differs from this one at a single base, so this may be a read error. The CDR3 DNA sequence: TGCGCCAGCAGCTTGGAAGTCTACTACGAGCAGTACTTC. Protein: CASSLEVYYEQYF. V gene TRBV5-1 combines with J gene TRBJ2-7; D is uncertain. Germline values: CDR1 SGHRS, CDR2 YFSETQ. V dropped 0 bases and J dropped 3 bases, with 7 bases sitting between them. This CDR3 is 13 amino acids long.

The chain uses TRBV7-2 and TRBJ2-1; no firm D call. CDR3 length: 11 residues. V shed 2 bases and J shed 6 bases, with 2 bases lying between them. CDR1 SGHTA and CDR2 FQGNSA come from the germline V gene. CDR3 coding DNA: TGTGCCAGCAGCTTAACCAATGAGCAGTTCTTC. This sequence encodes CASSLTNEQFF.

DNA of the CDR3: TGTGCCAGCAGCCGATGGGACAGGGGGGTGAACACTGAAGCTTTCTTT. Protein product: CASSRWDRGVNTEAFF. The chain couples TRBV5-6 to TRBJ1-1; 11 bases match TRBD1. The germline V gene encodes CDR1 SGHDT and CDR2 YYEEEE. The CDR3 is 16 residues long. V was clipped by 4 bases and J by 0 bases; unmatched bases: 5.

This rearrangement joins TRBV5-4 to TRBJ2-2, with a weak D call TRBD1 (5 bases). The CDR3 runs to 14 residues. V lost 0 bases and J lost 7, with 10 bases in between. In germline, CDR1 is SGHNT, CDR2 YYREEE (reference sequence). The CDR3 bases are TGTGCCAGCAGCTTGGGGCAGGGATTCGGGGAGCTGTTTTTT. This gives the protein CASSLGQGFGELFF.

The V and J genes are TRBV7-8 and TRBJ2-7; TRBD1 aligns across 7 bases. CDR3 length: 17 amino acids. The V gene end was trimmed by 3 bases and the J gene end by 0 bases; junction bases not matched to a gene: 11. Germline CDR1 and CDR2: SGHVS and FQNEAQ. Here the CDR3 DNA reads TGTGCCAGCAGCTTTCTATCCGGACAGGCTAGCTCCTACGAGCAGTACTTC. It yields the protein CASSFLSGQASSYEQYF. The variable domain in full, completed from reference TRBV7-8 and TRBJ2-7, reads GAGVSQSPRYKVAKRGQDVALRCDPISGHVSLFWYQQALGQGPEFLTYFQNEAQLDKSGLPSDRFFAERPEGSVSTLKIQRTQQEDSAVYLCASSFLSGQASSYEQYFGPGTRLTVT.

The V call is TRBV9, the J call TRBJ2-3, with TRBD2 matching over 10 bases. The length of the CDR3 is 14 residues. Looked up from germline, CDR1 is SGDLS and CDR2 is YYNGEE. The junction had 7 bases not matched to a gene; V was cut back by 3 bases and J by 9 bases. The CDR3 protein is CASSAESGRATQYF. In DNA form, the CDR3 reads TGTGCCAGCAGCGCCGAAAGCGGGAGGGCCACGCAGTATTTT.

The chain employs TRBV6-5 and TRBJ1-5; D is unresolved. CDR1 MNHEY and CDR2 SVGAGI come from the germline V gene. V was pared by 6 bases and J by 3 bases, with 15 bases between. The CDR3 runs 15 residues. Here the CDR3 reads CASRSRPSNNQPQHF. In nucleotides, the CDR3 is TGTGCCAGCAGATCCCGACCCAGCAACAATCAGCCCCAGCATTTT.

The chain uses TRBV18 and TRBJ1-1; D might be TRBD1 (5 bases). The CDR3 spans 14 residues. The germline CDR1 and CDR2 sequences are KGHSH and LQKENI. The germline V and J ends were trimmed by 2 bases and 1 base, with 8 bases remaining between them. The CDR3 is CASSPVRGNTEAFF. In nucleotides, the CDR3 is TGTGCCAGCTCACCAGTTAGGGGGAACACTGAAGCTTTCTTT.

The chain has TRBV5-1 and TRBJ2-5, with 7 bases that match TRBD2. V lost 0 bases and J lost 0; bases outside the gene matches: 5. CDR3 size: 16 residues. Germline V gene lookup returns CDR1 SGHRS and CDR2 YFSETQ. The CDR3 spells CASSLGLTSDQETQYF. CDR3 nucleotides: TGCGCCAGCAGCTTGGGCCTTACTAGCGACCAAGAGACCCAGTACTTC.

The CDR3 DNA sequence: TGTGCCAGCAGCTCGGGACAGGGAGGAGGCGGCTACACCTTC. Translation gives CASSSGQGGGGYTF. J is TRBJ1-2 and V is TRBV7-6; 9 bases agree with TRBD1. The CDR3 is made up of 14 amino acids. Germline lookup yields CDR1 SGHVS and CDR2 FNYEAQ. V lost 4 bases to trimming and J lost 8 bases; unmatched junction nucleotides: 8.

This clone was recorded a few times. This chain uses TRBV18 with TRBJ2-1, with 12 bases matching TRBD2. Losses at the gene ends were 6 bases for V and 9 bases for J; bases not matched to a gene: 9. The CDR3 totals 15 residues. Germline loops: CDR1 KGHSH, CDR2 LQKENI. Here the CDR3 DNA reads TGTGCCAGCTCGGCAGGACTAGCGGGATTGGCTGAGCAGTTCTTC. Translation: CASSAGLAGLAEQFF.

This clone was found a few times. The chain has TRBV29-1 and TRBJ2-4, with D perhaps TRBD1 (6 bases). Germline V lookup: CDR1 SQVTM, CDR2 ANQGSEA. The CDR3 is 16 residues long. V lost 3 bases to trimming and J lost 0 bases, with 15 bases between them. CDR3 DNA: TGCAGCGTTGAGGACAGACTGAGTCTAGCCAAAAACATTCAGTACTTC. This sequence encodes CSVEDRLSLAKNIQYF.

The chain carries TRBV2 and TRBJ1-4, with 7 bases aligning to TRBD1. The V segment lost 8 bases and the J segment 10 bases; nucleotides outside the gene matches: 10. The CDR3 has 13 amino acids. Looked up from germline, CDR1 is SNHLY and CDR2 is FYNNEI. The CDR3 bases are TGTGCCAGCGGAGGACAGGTTTTCGGAAAACTGTTTTTT. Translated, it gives CASGGQVFGKLFF.

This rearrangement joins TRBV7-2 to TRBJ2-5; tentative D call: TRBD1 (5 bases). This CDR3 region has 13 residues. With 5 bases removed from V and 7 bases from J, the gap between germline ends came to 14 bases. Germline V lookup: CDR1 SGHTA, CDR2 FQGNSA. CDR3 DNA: TGTGCCAGCAGCCTTGACAGTATGGGGACCCAGTACTTC. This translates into CASSLDSMGTQYF.

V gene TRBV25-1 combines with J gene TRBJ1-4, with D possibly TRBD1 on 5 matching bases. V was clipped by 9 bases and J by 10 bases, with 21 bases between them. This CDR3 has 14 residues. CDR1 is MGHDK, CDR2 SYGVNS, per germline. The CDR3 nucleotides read TGTGCCAGGGGGCAGGGCCATCCCCTTGGAAAACTGTTTTTT. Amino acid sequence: CARGQGHPLGKLFF.

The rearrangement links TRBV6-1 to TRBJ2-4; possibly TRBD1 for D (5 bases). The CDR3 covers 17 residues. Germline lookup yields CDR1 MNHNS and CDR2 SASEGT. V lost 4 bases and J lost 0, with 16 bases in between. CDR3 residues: CASSAPTGAVAKNIQYF. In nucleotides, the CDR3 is TGTGCCAGCAGTGCGCCGACTGGGGCAGTAGCCAAAAACATTCAGTACTTC.

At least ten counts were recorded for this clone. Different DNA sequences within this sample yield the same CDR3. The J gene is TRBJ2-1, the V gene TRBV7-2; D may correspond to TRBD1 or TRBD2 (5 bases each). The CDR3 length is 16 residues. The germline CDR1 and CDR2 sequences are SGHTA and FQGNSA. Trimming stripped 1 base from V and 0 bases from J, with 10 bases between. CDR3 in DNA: TGTGCCAGCAGCTTAGTGTCAGGGAGCTCCTACAATGAGCAGTTCTTC. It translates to CASSLVSGSSYNEQFF.

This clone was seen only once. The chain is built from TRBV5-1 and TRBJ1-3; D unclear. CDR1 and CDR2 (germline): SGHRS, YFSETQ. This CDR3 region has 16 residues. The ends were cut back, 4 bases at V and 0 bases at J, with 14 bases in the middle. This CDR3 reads CASSPSYPNSGNTIYF. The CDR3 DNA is TGCGCCAGCAGCCCCTCTTACCCCAACTCTGGAAACACCATATATTTT.

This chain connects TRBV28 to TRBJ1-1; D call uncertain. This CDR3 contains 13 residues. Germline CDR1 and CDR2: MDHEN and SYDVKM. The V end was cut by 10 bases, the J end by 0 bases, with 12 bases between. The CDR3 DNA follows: TGTGCCACCCTCCCGGGATTGAACACTGAAGCTTTCTTT. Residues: CATLPGLNTEAFF.